This T cell receptor (beta chain) was identified during a study of shared clonotypes between healthy human individuals. Study results and caveats: Researchers sampled only blood; tissue repertoires likely differ.

The CDR3 contains 14 residues. Trimming stripped 2 bases from V and 9 bases from J, with 14 bases between. CDR1 is MNHEY, CDR2 SMNVEV, per germline (reference sequence). Profiled with immunoSEQ multiplex PCR; TCRdb holds only in-frame clones, not every one. The sample includes about 2 million clones, approximately 95% of them seen just once. On this clone: Antigen specificity is unknown.

This TCR derives from a man between 18 and 29 years old in good health. The rearrangement joins TRBV27 to TRBJ1-5; no reliable D call. The sample was naive CD4+ T cells sorted from blood. Subset here: CD45RA+ positively selected. CDR3 sequence reads: CASSLAGSGPPQHF. Written as DNA, the CDR3 is TGTGCCAGCAGTTTAGCCGGGAGCGGGCCGCCCCAGCATTTT.